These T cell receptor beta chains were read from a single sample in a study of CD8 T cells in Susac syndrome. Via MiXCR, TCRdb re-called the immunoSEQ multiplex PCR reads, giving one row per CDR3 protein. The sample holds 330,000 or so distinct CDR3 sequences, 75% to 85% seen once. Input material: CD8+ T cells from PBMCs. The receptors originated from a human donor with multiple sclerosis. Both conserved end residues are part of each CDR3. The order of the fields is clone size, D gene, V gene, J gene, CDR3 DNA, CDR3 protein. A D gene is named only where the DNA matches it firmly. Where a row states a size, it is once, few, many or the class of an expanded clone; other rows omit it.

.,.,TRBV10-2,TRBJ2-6,TGCGCCAGCAGTGAGAGGGGACACCTCTCTGGGGCCAACGTCCTGACTTTC,CASSERGHLSGANVLTF
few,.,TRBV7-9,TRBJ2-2,TGTGCCAGCAGCTTGCCCGGCACCGGGGAGCTGTTTTTT,CASSLPGTGELFF
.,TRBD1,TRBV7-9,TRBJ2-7,TGTGCCAGCAGCTCGGGACAGGGGGCCCACGAGCAGTACTTC,CASSSGQGAHEQYF
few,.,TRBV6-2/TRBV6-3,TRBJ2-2,TGTGCCAGCAGTAGGGACGGAAACACCGGGGAGCTGTTTTTT,CASSRDGNTGELFF
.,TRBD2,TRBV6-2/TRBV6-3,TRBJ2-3,TGTGCCAGCAGTTACCTCGGACTAGCGGGACACACAGATACGCAGTATTTT,CASSYLGLAGHTDTQYF
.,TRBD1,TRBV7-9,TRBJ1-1,TGTGCCAGCAGCTCGCCGACAGGGCACCCTGAAGCTTTCTTT,CASSSPTGHPEAFF
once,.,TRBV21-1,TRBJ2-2,.,CASKSGRPGSCFF
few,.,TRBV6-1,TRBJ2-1,TGTGCCATCAGTGAGTCGGGTAGCGGACACAATGAGCAGTTCTTC,CAISESGSGHNEQFF
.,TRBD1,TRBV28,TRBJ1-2,TGTGCCAGCACCGGGACAGGGGACGCCCTCAACTATGGCTACACCTTC,CASTGTGDALNYGYTF
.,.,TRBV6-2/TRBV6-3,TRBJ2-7,TGTGCCAGCAGTTACTTACAGGGCCCCATCGAGCAGTACTTC,CASSYLQGPIEQYF
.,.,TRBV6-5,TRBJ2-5,TGTGCCAGCACCTCGGGTGAGACCCAGTACTTC,CASTSGETQYF
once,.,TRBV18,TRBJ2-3,TGTGCCAGCTCACCACCGGCCGAGACAGATACGCAGTATTTT,CASSPPAETDTQYF
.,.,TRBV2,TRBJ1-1,TGTGCCAGCAGTGAGGACAGTTCGAACACTGAAGCTTTCTTT,CASSEDSSNTEAFF
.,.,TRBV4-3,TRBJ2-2,TGCGCCAGCAGCTCAACGGCCTTCTCGAACACCGGGGAGCTGTTTTTT,CASSSTAFSNTGELFF
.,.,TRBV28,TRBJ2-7,TGTGCCAGCAGCCCCCAGCAGGGCTACTACGAGCAGTACTTC,CASSPQQGYYEQYF
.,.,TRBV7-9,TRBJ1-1,TGTGCCAGCAGCCCCCGGACGTATGAAGCTTTCTTT,CASSPRTYEAFF
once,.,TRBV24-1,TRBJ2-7,TGTGCCACCAGTGATGAGAAAACTCACTACGAGCAGTACTTC,CATSDEKTHYEQYF
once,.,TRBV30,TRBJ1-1,TGTGCCTGTATACCCGGGACATCGGCCCCTGAAGCTTTCTTT,CACIPGTSAPEAFF
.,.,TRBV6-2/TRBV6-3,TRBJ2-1,TGTGCCACCACCGGAGGGGCGGGCCGATACAATGAGCAGTTCTTC,CATTGGAGRYNEQFF
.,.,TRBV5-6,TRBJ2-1,TGTGCCAGCAGCCCGGGGAGTCTTGAGCAGTTCTTC,CASSPGSLEQFF
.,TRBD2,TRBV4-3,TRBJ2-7,TGCGCCAGCAGCCAAGATCTAAGCGGGAGAATCTACGAGCAGTACTTC,CASSQDLSGRIYEQYF
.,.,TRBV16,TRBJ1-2,TGTGCCAGCAGCCAATCCCCCGGTTATTACACCTTC,CASSQSPGYYTF
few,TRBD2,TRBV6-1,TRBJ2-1,TGTGCCAGCGATCGTCGGACTAGCGGTACTAACTACAATGAGCAGTTCTTC,CASDRRTSGTNYNEQFF
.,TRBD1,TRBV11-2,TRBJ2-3,TGTGCCAGCGAGGGCATACAGGGGGTCGAACCAGATACGCAGTATTTT,CASEGIQGVEPDTQYF
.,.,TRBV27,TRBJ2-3,TGTGCCAGCAGCCAGACAGGCACAGATACGCAGTATTTT,CASSQTGTDTQYF
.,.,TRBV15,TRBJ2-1,TGTGCCACCGGAGGCTGGGTGGGCCAGGCCAATGAGCAGTTCTTC,CATGGWVGQANEQFF
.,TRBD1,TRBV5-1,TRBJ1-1,TGCGCCAGCAGCCCGGGACAGGGGCCAGACACTGAAGCTTTCTTT,CASSPGQGPDTEAFF
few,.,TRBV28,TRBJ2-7,TGTGCCAGCAGTTGGAGGGCCGACGAGCAGTACTTC,CASSWRADEQYF
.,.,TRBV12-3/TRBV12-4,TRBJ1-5,TGTGCCAGCAGTTTCGCACTTAATCAGCCCCAGCATTTT,CASSFALNQPQHF
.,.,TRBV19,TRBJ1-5,TGTGCCAGTAGTATGGACAGTAGCAATCAGCCCCAGCATTTT,CASSMDSSNQPQHF
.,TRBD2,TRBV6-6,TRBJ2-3,TGTGCCAGCAACGAAAGACTAGCGGGAGATACGCAGTATTTT,CASNERLAGDTQYF
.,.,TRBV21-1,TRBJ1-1,TGTGCCAGCAGGCCCAGGGGGCGCACTGAAGCTTTCTTT,CASRPRGRTEAFF
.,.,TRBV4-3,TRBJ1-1,TGCGCCAGCAGCGAAGATCCCGGTGAAGCTTTCTTT,CASSEDPGEAFF
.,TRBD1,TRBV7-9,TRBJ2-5,TGTGCCAGCAGACCCCGACAGGGGGCATACAACCAAGAGACCCAGTACTTC,CASRPRQGAYNQETQYF
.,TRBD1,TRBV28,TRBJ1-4,TGTGCCAGCAGTCCACCGACAGGGATTTTGGGGAAACTGTTTTTT,CASSPPTGILGKLFF
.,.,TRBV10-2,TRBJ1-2,TGCGCCAGCAGTGAGGATGATGGCTACACCTTC,CASSEDDGYTF
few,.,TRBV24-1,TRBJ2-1,TGTGCCACCAGTGATTTTAGCGGCCCCTACAATGAGCAGTTCTTC,CATSDFSGPYNEQFF